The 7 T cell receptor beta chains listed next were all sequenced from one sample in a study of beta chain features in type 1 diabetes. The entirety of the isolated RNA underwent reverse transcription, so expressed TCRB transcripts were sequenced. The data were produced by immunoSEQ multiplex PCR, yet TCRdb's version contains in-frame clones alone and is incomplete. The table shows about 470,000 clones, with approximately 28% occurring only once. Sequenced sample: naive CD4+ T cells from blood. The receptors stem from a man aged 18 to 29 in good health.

The CDR3 loop reads CASSLAALGRYNEQFF. For the CDR3, the DNA is TGTGCCAGCAGCTTAGCCGCCCTAGGGAGGTACAATGAGCAGTTCTTC. The J gene is TRBJ2-1, the V gene TRBV7-9; TRBD2 might be the D (6 bases). This CDR3 has 16 amino acids. Germline loops: CDR1 SEHNR, CDR2 FQNEAQ (reference sequence). Deletions cut 0 bases from V and 4 bases from J, with 13 bases between.

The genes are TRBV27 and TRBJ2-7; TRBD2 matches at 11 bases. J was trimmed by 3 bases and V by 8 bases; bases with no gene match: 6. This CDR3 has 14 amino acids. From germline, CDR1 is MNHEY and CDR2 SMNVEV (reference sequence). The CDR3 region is CASGPGTSGYEQYF. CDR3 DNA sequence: TGTGCCAGCGGCCCCGGGACTAGCGGCTACGAGCAGTACTTC.

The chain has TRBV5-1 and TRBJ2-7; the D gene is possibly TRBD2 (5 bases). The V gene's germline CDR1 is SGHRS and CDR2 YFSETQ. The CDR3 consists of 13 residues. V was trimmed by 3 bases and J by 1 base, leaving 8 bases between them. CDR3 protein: CASSSGNSYEQYF. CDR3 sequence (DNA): TGCGCCAGCAGCTCCGGGAATTCCTACGAGCAGTACTTC.

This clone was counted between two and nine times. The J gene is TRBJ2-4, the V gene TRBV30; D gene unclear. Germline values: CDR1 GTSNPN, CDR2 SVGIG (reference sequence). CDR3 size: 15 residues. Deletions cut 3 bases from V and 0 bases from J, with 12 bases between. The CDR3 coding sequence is TGTGCCTGGAGCCCCTATCTTCTAGCCAAAAACATTCAGTACTTC. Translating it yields CAWSPYLLAKNIQYF.

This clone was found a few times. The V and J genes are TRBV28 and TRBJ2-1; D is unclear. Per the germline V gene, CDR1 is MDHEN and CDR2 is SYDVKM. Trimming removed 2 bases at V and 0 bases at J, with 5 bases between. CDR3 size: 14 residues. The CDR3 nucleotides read TGTGCCAGCAGTTTAGCGGACTCCTACAATGAGCAGTTCTTC. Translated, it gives CASSLADSYNEQFF.

CDR3 residues: CASSLSRGTEAFF. CDR3 sequence (DNA): TGTGCCAGCAGCTTGTCCCGGGGCACTGAAGCTTTCTTT. J is TRBJ1-1 and V is TRBV7-2; D ambiguous. The germline V and J ends were trimmed by 3 bases and 4 bases, with 9 bases remaining between them. The germline V gene has CDR1 SGHTA and CDR2 FQGNSA. The CDR3 contains 13 residues.

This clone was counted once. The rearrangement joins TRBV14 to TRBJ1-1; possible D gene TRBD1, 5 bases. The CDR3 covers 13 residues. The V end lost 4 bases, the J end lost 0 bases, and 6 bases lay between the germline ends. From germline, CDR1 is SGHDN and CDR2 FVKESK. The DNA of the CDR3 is TGTGCCAGCAGCCCAGGGATGAACACTGAAGCTTTCTTT. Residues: CASSPGMNTEAFF.